The source of this T cell receptor (beta chain) is a study of PD-L1 blockade in urothelial cancer. Looking at the study overall: About 90% of the 29 patients comprised males who had bladder-origin urothelial cancer. A median blood sample held about 140,000 T cells and approximately 84,000 unique TCRs. Study-level results: Lower pretreatment blood TCR clonality, under the median, predicted better survival, researchers reported.

Assay: immunoSEQ multiplex PCR; the TCRdb copy retains only in-frame clones and omits some. The repertoire consists of about 100,000 clones, with approximately 91% occurring once and the leading ten covering 0.85% to 1%. Comment on this clone: Antigen: not known.

Per the germline V gene, CDR1 is MDHEN and CDR2 is SYDVKM. The V and J ends lost 5 bases and 4 bases respectively, with 15 bases between them. CDR3 size: 15 residues. The genes are TRBV28 and TRBJ1-5, with a weak D call TRBD1 (5 bases). The sample in question was PBMCs, obtained around atezolizumab (anti-PD-L1) treatment. This sequence was found in a woman over 75 with urothelial cancer. The CDR3 region has the DNA TGTGCCAGCAGTGCGCCCGGGGGAGGGAATCAGCCCCAGCATTTT. The encoded protein is CASSAPGGGNQPQHF.